A selection of T cell receptor beta chains follows, all from one sample in a study of control samples from healthy donors and cancer patients. Sequencing was performed with immunoSEQ multiplex PCR; in TCRdb, only in-frame clones are kept and a portion is missing. The sample consists of 350,000 to 450,000 clones, approximately 92% of them appearing once. Sequencing input: PBMCs. The receptors come from a man between 40 and 49 years old with head and neck cancer. Both conserved end residues are part of each CDR3. A D gene is named only where the DNA matches it firmly. Only some rows state a clone size, as once, few, many or a class for expanded clones.

clone_size: .
j_call: TRBJ1-5
d_call: TRBD1
v_call: TRBV28
cdr3_nt: TGTGCCAGCAGTTCAACGACAGGGGCCGGCAATCAGCCCCAGCATTTT
cdr3_aa: CASSSTTGAGNQPQHF

clone_size: .
j_call: TRBJ2-1
d_call: TRBD2
v_call: TRBV24-1
cdr3_nt: TGTGCCACATCCCTAAGCGGGAGCTCCTACAATGAGCAGTTCTTC
cdr3_aa: CATSLSGSSYNEQFF

clone_size: .
j_call: TRBJ1-6
d_call: .
v_call: TRBV6-6
cdr3_nt: TGTGCCAGCAGGAGGGAAGGGGATAATTCACCCCTCCACTTT
cdr3_aa: CASRREGDNSPLHF

clone_size: .
j_call: TRBJ1-6
d_call: .
v_call: TRBV3-1/TRBV3-2
cdr3_nt: TGTGCCAGCAGCCAATCCGGCGACGGTGATTCACCCCTCCACTTT
cdr3_aa: CASSQSGDGDSPLHF

clone_size: .
j_call: TRBJ2-2
d_call: .
v_call: TRBV27
cdr3_nt: TGTGCCAGCAGTTTGACTAAAACTAACACCGGGGAGCTGTTTTTT
cdr3_aa: CASSLTKTNTGELFF

clone_size: .
j_call: TRBJ1-2
d_call: TRBD1
v_call: TRBV7-9
cdr3_nt: TGTGCCAGCAGCTTAGACTCAGGGGGCGGAAATGGCTACACCTTC
cdr3_aa: CASSLDSGGGNGYTF

clone_size: .
j_call: TRBJ2-5
d_call: .
v_call: TRBV19
cdr3_nt: TGTGCCAGTATGGGGGTGAAAGAGACCCAGTACTTC
cdr3_aa: CASMGVKETQYF

clone_size: .
j_call: TRBJ1-4
d_call: .
v_call: TRBV3-1/TRBV3-2
cdr3_nt: TGTGCCAGCAGCCCCACAACACTTAATGAAAAACTGTTTTTT
cdr3_aa: CASSPTTLNEKLFF

clone_size: .
j_call: TRBJ2-2
d_call: TRBD2
v_call: TRBV29-1
cdr3_nt: TGCAGCGCGGGGACTAGCGGGAACACCGGGGAGCTGTTTTTT
cdr3_aa: CSAGTSGNTGELFF

clone_size: .
j_call: TRBJ2-2
d_call: TRBD1
v_call: TRBV14
cdr3_nt: TGTGCCAGCAGAGGGGGACAGTACACCGGGGAGCTGTTTTTT
cdr3_aa: CASRGGQYTGELFF

clone_size: .
j_call: TRBJ2-2
d_call: .
v_call: TRBV11-3
cdr3_nt: TGTGCCAGCAGCCGGAGGGTAGGGGAGCTGTTTTTT
cdr3_aa: CASSRRVGELFF

clone_size: .
j_call: TRBJ1-5
d_call: .
v_call: TRBV7-9
cdr3_nt: TGTGCCAGCAGCTTAGGTACGGGAATCGATCAGCCCCAGCATTTT
cdr3_aa: CASSLGTGIDQPQHF

clone_size: few
j_call: TRBJ2-3
d_call: TRBD2
v_call: TRBV6-4
cdr3_nt: TGTGCCAGCAGTGGAAGTAGCGGGGGAGCACAGGATACGCAGTATTTT
cdr3_aa: CASSGSSGGAQDTQYF

clone_size: .
j_call: TRBJ1-5
d_call: TRBD1
v_call: TRBV7-9
cdr3_nt: TGTGCCAGCAGCCCGGACAGGGAACCGGCCCAGCCCCAGCATTTT
cdr3_aa: CASSPDREPAQPQHF

clone_size: .
j_call: TRBJ1-2
d_call: .
v_call: TRBV6-5
cdr3_nt: TGTGCCAGCAGTTACTCGTCGGGGCAGGGGTTCTATGGCTACACCTTC
cdr3_aa: CASSYSSGQGFYGYTF

clone_size: .
j_call: TRBJ1-2
d_call: .
v_call: TRBV28
cdr3_nt: TGTGCCAGCAGTTTACGACAAAGCTATGGCTACACCTTC
cdr3_aa: CASSLRQSYGYTF

clone_size: once
j_call: TRBJ2-6
d_call: .
v_call: TRBV27
cdr3_nt: TGTGCCAGCAGTAAAATACAGGGTCTGGGAGGGGCCAACGTCCTGACTTTC
cdr3_aa: CASSKIQGLGGANVLTF

clone_size: .
j_call: TRBJ1-6
d_call: .
v_call: TRBV5-4
cdr3_nt: TGTGCCAGCAGCTTGGGAACAGGATACTCACCCCTCCACTTT
cdr3_aa: CASSLGTGYSPLHF

clone_size: .
j_call: TRBJ2-1
d_call: TRBD2
v_call: TRBV3-1/TRBV3-2
cdr3_nt: TGTGCCAGCAGCCCGCGGGGGACTAGCGGGAGGGGCTACAATGAGCAGTTCTTC
cdr3_aa: CASSPRGTSGRGYNEQFF

clone_size: .
j_call: TRBJ2-7
d_call: .
v_call: TRBV7-9
cdr3_nt: TGTGCCAGCAGCCCCGGGACACGGAGGTTCTACGAGCAGTACTTC
cdr3_aa: CASSPGTRRFYEQYF

clone_size: .
j_call: TRBJ1-6
d_call: .
v_call: TRBV18
cdr3_nt: TGTGCCAGCTCACCATCAGGTGATAATTCACCCCTCCACTTT
cdr3_aa: CASSPSGDNSPLHF

clone_size: .
j_call: TRBJ1-5
d_call: TRBD1
v_call: TRBV6-2/TRBV6-3
cdr3_nt: TGTGCCAGCAGTTACTGGAGGTGGGGACAGGGAGGGTTTCGAAGCAATCAGCCCCAGCATTTT
cdr3_aa: CASSYWRWGQGGFRSNQPQHF

clone_size: once
j_call: TRBJ2-3
d_call: .
v_call: TRBV9
cdr3_nt: TGTGCCAGCAGCGTAGGGAGGAGCTCCTGGGGCACAGATACGCAGTATTTT
cdr3_aa: CASSVGRSSWGTDTQYF

clone_size: .
j_call: TRBJ2-7
d_call: .
v_call: TRBV15
cdr3_nt: TGTGCCACCAGCAGAGATAAGGGTCCTTCGTCCTACGAGCAGTACTTC
cdr3_aa: CATSRDKGPSSYEQYF

clone_size: .
j_call: TRBJ1-4
d_call: .
v_call: TRBV5-4
cdr3_nt: TGTGCCAGCAGCTTGGAGCCAGACAGGAAAGGTGAAAAACTGTTTTTT
cdr3_aa: CASSLEPDRKGEKLFF

clone_size: .
j_call: TRBJ2-1
d_call: .
v_call: TRBV29-1
cdr3_nt: TGCAGCGTTGAGTGGGTAGCGGCCTACAATGAGCAGTTCTTC
cdr3_aa: CSVEWVAAYNEQFF

clone_size: .
j_call: TRBJ2-5
d_call: TRBD2
v_call: TRBV3-1/TRBV3-2
cdr3_nt: TGTGCCAGCAGCCATAGGACTAGCGGGGGGTCAGAGACCCAGTACTTC
cdr3_aa: CASSHRTSGGSETQYF

clone_size: .
j_call: TRBJ2-1
d_call: .
v_call: TRBV28
cdr3_nt: TGTGCCAGCAGTTTTAAACTAGAGGACTACAATGAGCAGTTCTTC
cdr3_aa: CASSFKLEDYNEQFF

clone_size: .
j_call: TRBJ1-3
d_call: .
v_call: TRBV19
cdr3_nt: TGTGCCAGTAGTATACTCTACTCTGGAAACACCATATATTTT
cdr3_aa: CASSILYSGNTIYF

clone_size: once
j_call: TRBJ1-1
d_call: .
v_call: TRBV27
cdr3_nt: TGTGCCAGCAGTTTGAGCAGGCCCAGCACTGAAGCTTTCTTT
cdr3_aa: CASSLSRPSTEAFF

clone_size: .
j_call: TRBJ1-2
d_call: .
v_call: TRBV5-8
cdr3_nt: TGTGCCAGCAGCTCTTCGACATTGTCTAACTATGGCTACACCTTC
cdr3_aa: CASSSSTLSNYGYTF

clone_size: few
j_call: TRBJ2-6
d_call: TRBD1
v_call: TRBV4-2
cdr3_nt: TGTGCCAGCAGCCAAACTACCTCCGGGACAGGGTTCCCTGGGGCCAACGTCCTGACTTTC
cdr3_aa: CASSQTTSGTGFPGANVLTF

clone_size: .
j_call: TRBJ2-3
d_call: TRBD2
v_call: TRBV11-2
cdr3_nt: TGTGCCAGCAGCATCCAGGGGACTAGCGCCACAGATACGCAGTATTTT
cdr3_aa: CASSIQGTSATDTQYF

clone_size: .
j_call: TRBJ2-1
d_call: TRBD2
v_call: TRBV4-3
cdr3_nt: TGCGCCAGCAGCCGCATACTAGCGGGGGGGAACAATGAGCAGTTCTTC
cdr3_aa: CASSRILAGGNNEQFF

clone_size: .
j_call: TRBJ1-6
d_call: TRBD1
v_call: TRBV7-6
cdr3_nt: TGTGCCAGCAGCTCCGGGACAGGGGGTTCACCCCTCCACTTT
cdr3_aa: CASSSGTGGSPLHF

clone_size: .
j_call: TRBJ2-7
d_call: TRBD1
v_call: TRBV29-1
cdr3_nt: TGCAGCGTGGGGGTGACAGGGGCCTACGAGCAGTACTTC
cdr3_aa: CSVGVTGAYEQYF

clone_size: .
j_call: TRBJ2-2
d_call: TRBD2
v_call: TRBV18
cdr3_nt: TGTGCCAGCTCACTACTAGCGGCAAGCACCGGGGAGCTGTTTTTT
cdr3_aa: CASSLLAASTGELFF

clone_size: .
j_call: TRBJ1-1
d_call: .
v_call: TRBV11-2
cdr3_nt: TGTGCCAGCAGCTGGGACGGTGAAGCTTTCTTT
cdr3_aa: CASSWDGEAFF

clone_size: once
j_call: TRBJ1-4
d_call: .
v_call: TRBV7-9
cdr3_nt: TGTGCCAGCAGCTTAGTAGTGCAGACAACTAATGAAAAACTGTTTTTT
cdr3_aa: CASSLVVQTTNEKLFF

clone_size: .
j_call: TRBJ2-3
d_call: .
v_call: TRBV11-2
cdr3_nt: TGTGCCAGCAGCTCCCCTAGCGTCGGGGCTTCTGCAGATACGCAGTATTTT
cdr3_aa: CASSSPSVGASADTQYF

clone_size: .
j_call: TRBJ2-5
d_call: .
v_call: TRBV3-1/TRBV3-2
cdr3_nt: TGTGCCAGCAGCCACGGGACCCGCCTCGAGGAGACCCAGTACTTC
cdr3_aa: CASSHGTRLEETQYF

clone_size: .
j_call: TRBJ2-3
d_call: .
v_call: TRBV5-1
cdr3_nt: TGCGCCAGCAGCTTGAGGGTCGGCACAGATACGCAGTATTTT
cdr3_aa: CASSLRVGTDTQYF

clone_size: .
j_call: TRBJ2-2
d_call: .
v_call: TRBV27
cdr3_nt: TGTGCCAGCAGTCCCAGGATGGAAACCGGGGAGCTGTTTTTT
cdr3_aa: CASSPRMETGELFF